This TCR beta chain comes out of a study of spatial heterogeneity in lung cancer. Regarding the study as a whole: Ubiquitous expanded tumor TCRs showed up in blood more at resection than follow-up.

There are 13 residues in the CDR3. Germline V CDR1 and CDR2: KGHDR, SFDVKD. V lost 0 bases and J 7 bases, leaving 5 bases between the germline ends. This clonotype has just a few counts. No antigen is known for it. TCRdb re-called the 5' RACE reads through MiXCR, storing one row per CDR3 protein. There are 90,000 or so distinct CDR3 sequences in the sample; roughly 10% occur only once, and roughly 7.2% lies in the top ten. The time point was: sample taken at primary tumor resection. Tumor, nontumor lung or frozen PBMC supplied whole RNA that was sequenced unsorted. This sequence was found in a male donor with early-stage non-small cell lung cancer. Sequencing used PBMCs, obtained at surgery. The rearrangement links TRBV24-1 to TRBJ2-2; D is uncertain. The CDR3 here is CATSDLQDGELFF. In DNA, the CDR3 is TGTGCCACCAGTGATTTGCAGGACGGGGAGCTGTTTTTT.